The entry below gives a single TCR beta chain sequence along with its context. Its antigen is unknown. Single viable CD3+CD4+CD8-CD45RO+ cells were sorted as the memory CD4+ T cells. This sample is drawn from a study of memory CD4+ T cells and cytomegalovirus serostatus. Authors' data handling: Out-of-frame sequences were removed, leaving around 2.2 million distinct TCRbeta sequences. The assay was immunoSEQ multiplex PCR, and TCRdb's table has in-frame clones only and misses some. Clone size and the V and J calls come from that table; the DNA yielded D and trimming. There are under 35,000 clones in the sample; approximately 80% occur only once, and about 1% lies in the top ten. V lost 4 bases, J lost 4 bases, and 14 bases stayed unmatched. This CDR3 contains 17 residues. Germline V gene sequence: CDR1 SGHRS, CDR2 YFSETQ. General study findings and limits: The CMV-associated TCR signature appears largely within the CD4+ memory repertoire. CD4+ memory repertoires contained about 40% of the roughly 160 reported CMV TCRbeta sequences. Median bootstrapped AUC for CMV status was approximately 0.96 originally, around 0.91 US-trained.

The chain is built from TRBV5-1 and TRBJ1-2, with TRBD1 identical over 9 bases. The sample was memory CD4+ T cells from blood. This clonotype was sampled from an adult in good health and CMV-seronegative. CDR3 protein: CASSPRTGARTGYGYTF. Written as DNA, the CDR3 is TGCGCCAGCAGCCCGCGGACAGGGGCCAGGACGGGCTATGGCTACACCTTC. The full variable domain, with the rest looked up from reference TRBV5-1 and TRBJ1-2, is KAGVTQTPRYLIKTRGQQVTLSCSPISGHRSVSWYQQTPGQGLQFLFEYFSETQRNKGNFPGRFSGRQFSNSRSEMNVSTLELGDSALYLCASSPRTGARTGYGYTFGSGTRLTVV.